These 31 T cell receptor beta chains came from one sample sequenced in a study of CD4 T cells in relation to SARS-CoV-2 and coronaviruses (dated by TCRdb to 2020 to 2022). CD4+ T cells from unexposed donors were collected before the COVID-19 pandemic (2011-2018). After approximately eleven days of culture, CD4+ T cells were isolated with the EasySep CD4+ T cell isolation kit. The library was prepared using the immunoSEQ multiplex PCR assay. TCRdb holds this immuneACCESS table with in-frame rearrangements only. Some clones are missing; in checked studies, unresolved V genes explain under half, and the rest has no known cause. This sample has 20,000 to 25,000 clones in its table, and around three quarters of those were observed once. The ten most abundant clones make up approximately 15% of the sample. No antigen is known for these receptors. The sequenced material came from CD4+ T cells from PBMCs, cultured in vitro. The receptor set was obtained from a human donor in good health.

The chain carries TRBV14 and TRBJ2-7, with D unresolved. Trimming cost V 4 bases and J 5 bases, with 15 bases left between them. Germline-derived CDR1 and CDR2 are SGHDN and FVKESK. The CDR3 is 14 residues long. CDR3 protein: CASSLGLGIDEQYF. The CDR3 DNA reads TGTGCCAGCAGCCTAGGCTTGGGGATTGACGAGCAGTACTTC.

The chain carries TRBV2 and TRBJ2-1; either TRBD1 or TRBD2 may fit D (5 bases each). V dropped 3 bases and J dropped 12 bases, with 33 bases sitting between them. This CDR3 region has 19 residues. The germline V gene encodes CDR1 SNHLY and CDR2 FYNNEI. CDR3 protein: CASSDPRGGQENLQVWQFF. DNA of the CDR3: TGTGCCAGCAGTGACCCCCGGGGCGGCCAGGAAAATTTGCAGGTTTGGCAGTTCTTC.

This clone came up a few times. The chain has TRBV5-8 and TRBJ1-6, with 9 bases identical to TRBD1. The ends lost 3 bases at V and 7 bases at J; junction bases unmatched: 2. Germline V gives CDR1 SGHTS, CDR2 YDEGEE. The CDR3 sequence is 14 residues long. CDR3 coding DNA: TGTGCCAGCAGCTGGACAGGGGTGAATTCACCCCTCCACTTT. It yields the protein CASSWTGVNSPLHF.

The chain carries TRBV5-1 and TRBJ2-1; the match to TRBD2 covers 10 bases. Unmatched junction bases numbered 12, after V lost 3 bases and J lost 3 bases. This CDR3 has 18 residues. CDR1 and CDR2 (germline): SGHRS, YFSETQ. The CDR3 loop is CASSWGTSASKYYNEQFF. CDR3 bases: TGCGCCAGCAGCTGGGGGACTAGCGCTTCGAAATACTACAATGAGCAGTTCTTC.

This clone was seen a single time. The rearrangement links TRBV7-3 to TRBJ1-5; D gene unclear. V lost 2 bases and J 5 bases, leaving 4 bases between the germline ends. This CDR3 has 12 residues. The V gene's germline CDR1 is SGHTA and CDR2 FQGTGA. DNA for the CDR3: TGTGCCAGCAGCTTAGGGTATCAGCCCCAGCATTTT. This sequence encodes CASSLGYQPQHF.

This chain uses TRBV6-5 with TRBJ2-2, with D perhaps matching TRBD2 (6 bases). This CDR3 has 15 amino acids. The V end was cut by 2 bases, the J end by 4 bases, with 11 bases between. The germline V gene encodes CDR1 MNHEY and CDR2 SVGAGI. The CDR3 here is CASSYEAGTTGELFF. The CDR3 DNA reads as TGTGCCAGCAGTTACGAGGCGGGAACCACCGGGGAGCTGTTTTTT.

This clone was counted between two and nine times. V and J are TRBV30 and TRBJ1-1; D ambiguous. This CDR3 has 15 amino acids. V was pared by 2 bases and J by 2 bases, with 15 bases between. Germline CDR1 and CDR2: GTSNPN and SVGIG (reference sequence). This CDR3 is CAWSSKRADNTEAFF. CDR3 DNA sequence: TGTGCCTGGAGTTCAAAACGGGCAGATAACACTGAAGCTTTCTTT.

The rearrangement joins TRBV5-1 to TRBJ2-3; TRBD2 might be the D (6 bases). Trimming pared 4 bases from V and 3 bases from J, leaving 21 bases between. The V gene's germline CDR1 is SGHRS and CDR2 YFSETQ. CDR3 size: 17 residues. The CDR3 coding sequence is TGCGCCAGCAGCCCCTTGGTCGGTGCAGGGACTACAGATACGCAGTATTTT. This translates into CASSPLVGAGTTDTQYF. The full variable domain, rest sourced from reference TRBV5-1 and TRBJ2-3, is KAGVTQTPRYLIKTRGQQVTLSCSPISGHRSVSWYQQTPGQGLQFLFEYFSETQRNKGNFPGRFSGRQFSNSRSEMNVSTLELGDSALYLCASSPLVGAGTTDTQYFGPGTRLTVL.

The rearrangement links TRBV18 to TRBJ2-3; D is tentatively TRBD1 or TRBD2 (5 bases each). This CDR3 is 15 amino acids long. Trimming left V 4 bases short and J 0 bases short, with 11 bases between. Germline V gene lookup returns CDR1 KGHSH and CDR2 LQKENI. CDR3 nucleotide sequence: TGTGCCAGCTCACAAACCCGGGACAGCACAGATACGCAGTATTTT. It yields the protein CASSQTRDSTDTQYF.

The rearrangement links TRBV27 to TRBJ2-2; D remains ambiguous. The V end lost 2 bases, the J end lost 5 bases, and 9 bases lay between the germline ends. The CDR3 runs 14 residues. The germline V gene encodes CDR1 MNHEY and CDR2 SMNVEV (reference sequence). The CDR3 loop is CASSLATQTGELFF. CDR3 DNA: TGTGCCAGCAGTTTAGCCACCCAAACCGGGGAGCTGTTTTTT.

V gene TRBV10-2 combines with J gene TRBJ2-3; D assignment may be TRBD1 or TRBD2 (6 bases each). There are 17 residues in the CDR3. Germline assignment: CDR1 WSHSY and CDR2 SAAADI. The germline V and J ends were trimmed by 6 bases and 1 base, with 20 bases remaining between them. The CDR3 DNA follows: TGCGCCAGCAGCGTGTCCATCGGGGGCGGGGGCACAGATACGCAGTATTTT. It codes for CASSVSIGGGGTDTQYF.

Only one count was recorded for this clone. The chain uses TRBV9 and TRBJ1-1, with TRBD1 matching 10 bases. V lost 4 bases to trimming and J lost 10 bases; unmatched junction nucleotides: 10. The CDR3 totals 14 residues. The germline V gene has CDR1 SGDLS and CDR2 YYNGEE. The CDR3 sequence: CASSKRQGATPAFF. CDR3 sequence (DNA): TGTGCCAGCAGCAAGAGACAGGGGGCTACCCCAGCTTTCTTT.

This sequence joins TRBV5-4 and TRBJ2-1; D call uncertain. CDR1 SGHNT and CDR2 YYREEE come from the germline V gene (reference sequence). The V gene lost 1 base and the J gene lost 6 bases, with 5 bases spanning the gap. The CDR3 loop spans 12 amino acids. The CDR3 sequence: CASSLWGNEQFF. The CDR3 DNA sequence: TGTGCCAGCAGCTTGTGGGGCAATGAGCAGTTCTTC.

CDR3 loop: CAWTIDPNTEAFF. DNA of the CDR3: TGTGCCTGGACAATTGACCCGAACACTGAAGCTTTCTTT. V and J are TRBV30 and TRBJ1-1; D remains ambiguous. V was trimmed by 4 bases and J by 1 base, leaving 10 bases between them. Germline CDR1 GTSNPN, CDR2 SVGIG (reference sequence). The CDR3 has 13 amino acids.

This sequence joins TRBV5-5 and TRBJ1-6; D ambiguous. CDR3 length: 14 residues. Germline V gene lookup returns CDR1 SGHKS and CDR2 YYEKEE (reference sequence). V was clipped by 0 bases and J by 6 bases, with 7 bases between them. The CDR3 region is CASSLEQPNSPLHF. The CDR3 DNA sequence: TGTGCCAGCAGCTTGGAGCAGCCTAATTCACCCCTCCACTTT.

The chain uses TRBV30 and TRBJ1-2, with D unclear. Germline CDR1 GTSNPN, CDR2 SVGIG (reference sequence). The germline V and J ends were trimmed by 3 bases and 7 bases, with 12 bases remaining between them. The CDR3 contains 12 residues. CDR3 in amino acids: CAWRADGFGYTF. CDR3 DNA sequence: TGTGCCTGGAGGGCAGACGGTTTTGGCTACACCTTC.

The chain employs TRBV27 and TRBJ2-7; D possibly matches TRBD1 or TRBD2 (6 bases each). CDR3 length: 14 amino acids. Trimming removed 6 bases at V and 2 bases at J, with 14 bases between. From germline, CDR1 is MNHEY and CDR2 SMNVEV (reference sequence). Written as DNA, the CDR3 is TGTGCCAGCAGCGCGGGACACCCAACCTACGAGCAGTACTTC. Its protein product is CASSAGHPTYEQYF.

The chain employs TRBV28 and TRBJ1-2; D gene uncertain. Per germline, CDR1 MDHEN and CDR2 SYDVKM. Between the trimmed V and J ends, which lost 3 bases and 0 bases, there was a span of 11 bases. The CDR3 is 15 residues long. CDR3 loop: CASSFEIQANYGYTF. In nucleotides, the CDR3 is TGTGCCAGCAGTTTTGAGATACAAGCTAACTATGGCTACACCTTC.

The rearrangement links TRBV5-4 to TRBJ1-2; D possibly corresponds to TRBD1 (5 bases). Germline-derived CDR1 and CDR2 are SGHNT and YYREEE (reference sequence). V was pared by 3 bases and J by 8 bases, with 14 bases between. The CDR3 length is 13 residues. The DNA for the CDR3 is TGTGCCAGCAGCTCCGTCGGGGCGCACGGCTACACCTTC. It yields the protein CASSSVGAHGYTF.

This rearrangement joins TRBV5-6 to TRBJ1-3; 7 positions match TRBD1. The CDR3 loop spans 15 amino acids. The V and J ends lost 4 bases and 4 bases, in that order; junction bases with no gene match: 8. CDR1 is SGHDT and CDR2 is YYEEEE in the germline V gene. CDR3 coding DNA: TGTGCCAGCAGCCCAGGGGGGACGCACGGAAACACCATATATTTT. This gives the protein CASSPGGTHGNTIYF.

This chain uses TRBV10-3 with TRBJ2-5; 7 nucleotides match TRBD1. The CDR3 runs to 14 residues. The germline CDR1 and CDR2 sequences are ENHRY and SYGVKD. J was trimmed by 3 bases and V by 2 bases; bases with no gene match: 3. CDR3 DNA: TGTGCCATCAGTGAGGCCGGGACAGAAGAGACCCAGTACTTC. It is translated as CAISEAGTEETQYF.

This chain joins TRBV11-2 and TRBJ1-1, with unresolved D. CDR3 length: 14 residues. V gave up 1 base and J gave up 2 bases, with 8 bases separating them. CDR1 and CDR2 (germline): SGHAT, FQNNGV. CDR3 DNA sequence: TGTGCCAGCAGCTTAGTCTTCTCAAACACTGAAGCTTTCTTT. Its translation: CASSLVFSNTEAFF.

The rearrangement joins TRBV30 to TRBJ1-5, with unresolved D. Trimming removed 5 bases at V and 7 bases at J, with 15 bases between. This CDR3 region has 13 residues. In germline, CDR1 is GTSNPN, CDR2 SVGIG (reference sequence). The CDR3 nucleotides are TGTGCCTGGTCGACCGGGGAGGTCCAGCCCCAGCATTTT. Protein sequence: CAWSTGEVQPQHF.

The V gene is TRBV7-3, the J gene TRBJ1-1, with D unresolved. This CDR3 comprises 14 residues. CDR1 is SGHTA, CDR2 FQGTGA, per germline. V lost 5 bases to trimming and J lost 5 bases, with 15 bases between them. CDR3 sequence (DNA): TGTGCCAGCAGCCTCCAGACGGCGGGGACTGAAGCTTTCTTT. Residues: CASSLQTAGTEAFF.

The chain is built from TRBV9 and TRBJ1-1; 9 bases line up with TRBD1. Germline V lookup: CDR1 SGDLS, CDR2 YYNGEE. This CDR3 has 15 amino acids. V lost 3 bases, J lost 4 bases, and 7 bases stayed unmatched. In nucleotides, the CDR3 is TGTGCCAGCAGCGGGACAGGGGCCGGGGCCACTGAAGCTTTCTTT. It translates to CASSGTGAGATEAFF.

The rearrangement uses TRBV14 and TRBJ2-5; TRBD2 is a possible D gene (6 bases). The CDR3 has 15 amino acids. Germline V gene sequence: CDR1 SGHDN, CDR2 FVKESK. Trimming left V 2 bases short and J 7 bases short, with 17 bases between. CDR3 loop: CASSQFRDCKATQYF. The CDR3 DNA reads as TGTGCCAGCAGCCAATTCCGGGACTGCAAGGCGACCCAGTACTTC.

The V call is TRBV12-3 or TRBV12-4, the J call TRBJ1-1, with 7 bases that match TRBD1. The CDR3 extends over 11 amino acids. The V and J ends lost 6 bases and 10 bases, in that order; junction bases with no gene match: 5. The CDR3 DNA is TGTGCCAGCAGGTTGACAGGGTTAGCTTTCTTT. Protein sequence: CASRLTGLAFF.

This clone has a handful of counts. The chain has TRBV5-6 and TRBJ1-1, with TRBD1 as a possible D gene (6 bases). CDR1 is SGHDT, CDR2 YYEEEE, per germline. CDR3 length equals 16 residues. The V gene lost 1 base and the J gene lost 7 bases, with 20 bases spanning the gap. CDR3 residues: CASSLTGQGIRLEAFF. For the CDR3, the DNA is TGTGCCAGCAGCTTGACGGGACAAGGCATACGACTTGAAGCTTTCTTT.

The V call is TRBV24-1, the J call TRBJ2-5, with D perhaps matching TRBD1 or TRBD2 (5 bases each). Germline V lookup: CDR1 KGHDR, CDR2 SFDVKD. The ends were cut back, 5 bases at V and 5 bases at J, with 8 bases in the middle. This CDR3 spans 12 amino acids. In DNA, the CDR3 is TGTGCCACCAGTGGAGGGGCGGAGACCCAGTACTTC. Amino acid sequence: CATSGGAETQYF.

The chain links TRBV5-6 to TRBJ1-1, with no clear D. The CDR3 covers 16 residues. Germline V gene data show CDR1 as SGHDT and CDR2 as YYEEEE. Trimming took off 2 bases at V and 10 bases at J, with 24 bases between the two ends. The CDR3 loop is CASSFVGMKGPQGAFF. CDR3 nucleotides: TGTGCCAGCAGCTTTGTCGGGATGAAAGGGCCCCAAGGAGCTTTCTTT. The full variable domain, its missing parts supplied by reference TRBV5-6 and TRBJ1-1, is DAGVTQSPTHLIKTRGQQVTLRCSPKSGHDTVSWYQQALGQGPQFIFQYYEEEERQRGNFPDRFSGHQFPNYSSELNVNALLLGDSALYLCASSFVGMKGPQGAFFGQGTRLTVV.

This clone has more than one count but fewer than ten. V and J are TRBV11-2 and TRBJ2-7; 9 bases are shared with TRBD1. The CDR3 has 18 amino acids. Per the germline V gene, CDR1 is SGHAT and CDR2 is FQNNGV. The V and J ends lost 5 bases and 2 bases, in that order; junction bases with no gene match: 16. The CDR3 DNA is TGTGCCAGCAGCCCCATTTACAGGGGGCGTACAAGCACCTACGAGCAGTACTTC. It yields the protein CASSPIYRGRTSTYEQYF.